The rows below give T cell receptor beta chains drawn from one sample of a study of blood T cell repertoires in COVID-19. Measured with immunoSEQ multiplex PCR; TCRdb has only the in-frame clones, and not every one. The sample contains 280,000 or so clones, roughly 91% of which appear only once. The specimen sequenced was PBMCs or T cells enriched from blood (not recorded which). These receptor sequences come from a woman aged 50 to 60 who had been exposed to COVID-19. Each CDR3 is given with its conserved first and last residue. The D gene is left open where the match is weak.

J: TRBJ1-4
D: TRBD1
length: 15
V: TRBV15
CDR3: CATSTGTVSNEKLFF
DNA: TGTGCCACCAGCACCGGGACAGTTAGTAATGAAAAACTGTTTTTT

J: TRBJ1-3
D: .
length: 13
V: TRBV2
CDR3: CASSTIQGNTIYF
DNA: TGTGCCAGCAGTACGATACAGGGAAACACCATATATTTT

J: TRBJ1-5
D: TRBD1
length: 16
V: TRBV5-1
CDR3: CASSLGVGQGRQPQHF
DNA: TGCGCCAGCAGCTTGGGCGTCGGACAGGGCCGGCAGCCCCAGCATTTT

J: TRBJ2-3
D: TRBD2
length: 14
V: TRBV5-8
CDR3: CASSTRLAADTQYF
DNA: TGTGCCAGCAGTACCCGACTAGCCGCAGATACGCAGTATTTT

J: TRBJ1-2
D: TRBD1
length: 14
V: TRBV5-1
CDR3: CASSQTGQNYGYTF
DNA: TGCGCCAGCAGCCAAACGGGACAGAACTATGGCTACACCTTC

J: TRBJ1-3
D: .
length: 15
V: TRBV13
CDR3: CASSLDRGSGNTIYF
DNA: TGTGCCAGCAGCTTAGATCGGGGGTCTGGAAACACCATATATTTT

J: TRBJ2-7
D: .
length: 13
V: TRBV27
CDR3: CASSMGEGYEQYF
DNA: TGTGCCAGCAGTATGGGTGAGGGTTACGAGCAGTACTTC

J: TRBJ1-5
D: .
length: 13
V: TRBV19
CDR3: CASSIPSPGAQHF
DNA: TGTGCCAGTAGTATACCCTCTCCGGGGGCCCAGCATTTT

J: TRBJ2-3
D: TRBD1
length: 14
V: TRBV5-1
CDR3: CASSRDRGTDTQYF
DNA: TGCGCCAGCAGTCGGGACAGGGGAACAGATACGCAGTATTTT

J: TRBJ2-2
D: TRBD1
length: 14
V: TRBV2
CDR3: CASSDWTGPGELFF
DNA: TGTGCCAGCAGTGACTGGACAGGGCCCGGGGAGCTGTTTTTT

J: TRBJ1-2
D: .
length: 14
V: TRBV3-1/TRBV3-2
CDR3: CASSQDPPGGGYTF
DNA: TGTGCCAGCAGCCAAGATCCGCCAGGAGGCGGCTACACCTTC

J: TRBJ1-3
D: TRBD1
length: 16
V: TRBV5-1
CDR3: CASSLEGQGEGNTIYF
DNA: TGCGCCAGCAGCTTGGAGGGACAGGGGGAAGGAAACACCATATATTTT

J: TRBJ1-6
D: TRBD1
length: 15
V: TRBV4-2
CDR3: CASSASGQYNSPLHF
DNA: TGTGCCAGCAGCGCGTCGGGACAGTATAATTCACCCCTCCACTTT

J: TRBJ2-3
D: .
length: 16
V: TRBV29-1
CDR3: CSVNPGRPSGTDTQYF
DNA: TGCAGCGTTAATCCGGGACGGCCTAGCGGCACAGATACGCAGTATTTT

J: TRBJ1-1
D: .
length: 16
V: TRBV7-8
CDR3: CASSSPDGQTNTEAFF
DNA: TGTGCCAGCAGCTCACCTGACGGACAGACGAACACTGAAGCTTTCTTT